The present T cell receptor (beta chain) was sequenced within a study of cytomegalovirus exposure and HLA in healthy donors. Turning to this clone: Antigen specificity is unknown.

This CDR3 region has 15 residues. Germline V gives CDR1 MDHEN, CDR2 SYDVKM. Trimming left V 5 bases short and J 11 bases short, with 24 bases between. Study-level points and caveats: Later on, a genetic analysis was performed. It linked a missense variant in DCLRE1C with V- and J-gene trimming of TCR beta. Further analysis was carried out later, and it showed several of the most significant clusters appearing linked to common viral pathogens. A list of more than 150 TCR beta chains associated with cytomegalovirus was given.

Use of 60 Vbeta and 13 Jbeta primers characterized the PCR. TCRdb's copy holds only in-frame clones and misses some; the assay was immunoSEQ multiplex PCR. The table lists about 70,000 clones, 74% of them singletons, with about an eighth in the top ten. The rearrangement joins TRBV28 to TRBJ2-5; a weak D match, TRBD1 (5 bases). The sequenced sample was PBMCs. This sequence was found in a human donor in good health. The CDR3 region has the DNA TGTGCCAGCAGTGGTCGACAGCGACGAGTGGTTGGGCAGTACTTC. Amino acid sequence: CASSGRQRRVVGQYF.